The table lists the clone carrying this T cell receptor (beta chain) with a few counts. MiXCR was run by TCRdb on the RT-PCR reads, yielding one entry per CDR3 protein. The profile shows hundreds of thousands of distinct CDR3 sequences, 14% of them singletons. The sample is drawn from a study of response to subunit inactivated influenza vaccine. CDR1 GTSNPN and CDR2 SVGIG come from the germline V gene (reference sequence). The CDR3 is made up of 14 amino acids. J gave up 7 bases and V 2 bases, and 5 bases lay outside the gene matches. The specimen was PBMCs from blood, collected roughly 15 days before vaccination. The chain recombines TRBV30 with TRBJ2-1; 10 bases map to TRBD2. The receptor was derived from a man between 50 and 59 years old who received an inactivated influenza vaccine. CDR3 coding DNA: TGTGCCTGGAGTACCAGCGGGGGGGTTAATGAGCAGTTCTTC. It yields the protein CAWSTSGGVNEQFF.